This T cell receptor beta chain was retrieved from a study of beta chain features in type 1 diabetes. Expressed TCRB transcripts were sequenced, since all the RNA that had been isolated was reverse transcribed. Generated by immunoSEQ multiplex PCR, the TCRdb table keeps only in-frame clones and is missing some. The data hold 160,000 or so clones, with 7% to 9.5% observed a single time. The J segment lost 7 bases and the V segment lost 5 bases, leaving 8 bases of the junction unmatched. This CDR3 has 14 residues. CDR1 is SGDLS, CDR2 YYNGEE, per germline. This clone was counted a few times. Its antigen is still unknown. General study points: In every one of the four CD4+ subsets, TCRB CDR3s were moderately but significantly shorter in Type 1 diabetes patients.

The sequenced sample consisted of central memory CD4+ T cells from blood. This sequence was found in a woman aged 25 to 39 with type 1 diabetes. V and J are TRBV9 and TRBJ2-1, with 8 bases aligning to TRBD2. The chain's CDR3 is CASRRFTGGNEQFF. In DNA form, the CDR3 reads TGTGCCAGCAGAAGATTTACGGGGGGGAATGAGCAGTTCTTC. Drawing the rest from reference TRBV9 and TRBJ2-1, the complete variable domain is DSGVTQTPKHLITATGQRVTLRCSPRSGDLSVYWYQQSLDQGLQFLIQYYNGEERAKGNILERFSAQQFPDLHSELNLSSLELGDSALYFCASRRFTGGNEQFFGPGTRLTVL.